This T cell receptor beta chain is drawn from a study of monozygotic twins with inflammatory bowel disease. Study-wide results and limits: Extra variability in the repertoires of patients may have come from differing immunosuppressive treatments. No distinction between different T cell subtypes was possible.

The V gene's germline CDR1 is MDHEN and CDR2 SYDVKM. This CDR3 has 16 residues. No sorting of T cells preceded isolation of total RNA from whole blood. Eight reactions per sample, run separately, yielded cDNA. TCRdb re-called the 5' RACE reads and gives one entry per CDR3 protein, without DNA. The sample data list about 130,000 distinct CDR3 sequences. Comments on this clonotype: The antigen is not known.

The V gene is TRBV28, the J gene TRBJ2-3. The origin of this receptor is a human donor with ulcerative colitis or Crohn's disease, or a healthy co-twin of an affected twin (not recorded which). The material sequenced was blood. The CDR3 loop is CASSGDSSFSADTQYF.